A selection of T cell receptor beta chains follows, all from one sample in a study of control samples from healthy donors and cancer patients. The repertoire was sequenced with immunoSEQ multiplex PCR; TCRdb's copy has only in-frame clones and lacks some. The profile shows approximately 86,000 clones, around 85% of them singletons. The sequenced material came from blood. The receptors here all came from a woman in her 40s in good health. Each CDR3 is given with its conserved first and last residue. Fields, in order: CDR3 protein, CDR3 DNA, clone size, CDR3 length, V gene, J gene, D gene. A D gene is named only where the DNA matches it firmly. Size values are once, few and many counts, or a class for expanded clones, and some rows have none.

CDR3aa: CASSQDLYQGDTEAFF; CDR3nt: TGTGCCAGCAGCCAAGACCTCTACCAAGGGGACACTGAAGCTTTCTTT; abundance: .; len: 16; v_gene: TRBV14; j_gene: TRBJ1-1; d_gene: .
CDR3aa: CASSSRGDNEKLFF; CDR3nt: TGTGCCAGCAGTAGTCGAGGGGATAATGAAAAACTGTTTTTT; abundance: few; len: 14; v_gene: TRBV3-1/TRBV3-2; j_gene: TRBJ1-4; d_gene: .
CDR3aa: CASSEYHPMTSQYF; CDR3nt: TGTGCCAGCAGTGAATACCACCCTATGACTAGCCAGTACTTC; abundance: .; len: 14; v_gene: TRBV6-1; j_gene: TRBJ2-7; d_gene: TRBD2
CDR3aa: CASSLSITANEQFF; CDR3nt: TGTGCCAGCAGCTTATCAATCACGGCGAATGAGCAGTTCTTC; abundance: .; len: 14; v_gene: TRBV7-2; j_gene: TRBJ2-1; d_gene: .
CDR3aa: CATTPRGPGNEQFF; CDR3nt: TGTGCCACCACCCCCCGAGGTCCGGGCAATGAGCAGTTCTTC; abundance: .; len: 14; v_gene: TRBV2; j_gene: TRBJ2-1; d_gene: .
CDR3aa: CASSFRQGGGGDTQYF; CDR3nt: TGTGCCAGCAGCTTCAGACAGGGGGGTGGAGGAGATACGCAGTATTTT; abundance: .; len: 16; v_gene: TRBV9; j_gene: TRBJ2-3; d_gene: TRBD1
CDR3aa: CASKGTARRYDGYTF; CDR3nt: TGTGCCAGCAAGGGGACAGCGAGAAGATATGATGGCTACACCTTC; abundance: .; len: 15; v_gene: TRBV6-5; j_gene: TRBJ1-2; d_gene: TRBD1
CDR3aa: CASSATTSTEETQYF; CDR3nt: TGTGCCAGCAGTGCTACAACATCGACCGAAGAGACCCAGTACTTC; abundance: .; len: 15; v_gene: TRBV27; j_gene: TRBJ2-5; d_gene: .
CDR3aa: CASGSNTDTQYF; CDR3nt: TGTGCTAGTGGTTCAAACACAGATACGCAGTATTTT; abundance: .; len: 12; v_gene: TRBV12-5; j_gene: TRBJ2-3; d_gene: .
CDR3aa: CASSLWADRTNTEAFF; CDR3nt: TGCGCCAGCAGCTTGTGGGCGGACAGAACGAACACTGAAGCTTTCTTT; abundance: .; len: 16; v_gene: TRBV5-1; j_gene: TRBJ1-1; d_gene: .
CDR3aa: CASSFGGRGRPQHF; CDR3nt: TGTGCCAGCAGTTTCGGGGGCCGGGGGAGACCCCAGCATTTT; abundance: few; len: 14; v_gene: TRBV28; j_gene: TRBJ1-5; d_gene: .
CDR3aa: CASRPGQSNPYEQYF; CDR3nt: TGTGCCAGCAGACCTGGACAGTCTAATCCCTACGAGCAGTACTTC; abundance: once; len: 15; v_gene: TRBV6-5; j_gene: TRBJ2-7; d_gene: .
CDR3aa: CASSPVDNSPLHF; CDR3nt: TGTGCCAGCAGCCCGGTCGATAATTCACCCCTCCACTTT; abundance: .; len: 13; v_gene: TRBV6-6; j_gene: TRBJ1-6; d_gene: .
CDR3aa: CASARREALNSPLHF; CDR3nt: TGTGCCAGCGCGAGAAGGGAGGCCCTTAATTCACCCCTCCACTTT; abundance: few; len: 15; v_gene: TRBV9; j_gene: TRBJ1-6; d_gene: .
CDR3aa: CASSQQTGFPYEQYF; CDR3nt: TGCGCCAGCAGCCAACAGACAGGGTTTCCCTACGAGCAGTACTTC; abundance: few; len: 15; v_gene: TRBV4-1; j_gene: TRBJ2-7; d_gene: TRBD1
CDR3aa: CASRGPGLEGPDTQYF; CDR3nt: TGTGCCAGCAGGGGACCGGGACTAGAGGGGCCGGATACGCAGTATTTT; abundance: .; len: 16; v_gene: TRBV6-4; j_gene: TRBJ2-3; d_gene: TRBD2
CDR3aa: CASSQAGASYEQYF; CDR3nt: TGTGCCAGCAGCCAAGCGGGGGCCTCCTACGAGCAGTACTTC; abundance: few; len: 14; v_gene: TRBV3-1/TRBV3-2; j_gene: TRBJ2-7; d_gene: .
CDR3aa: CASRGTHNEQFF; CDR3nt: TGTGCCAGCAGAGGGACCCACAATGAGCAGTTCTTC; abundance: few; len: 12; v_gene: TRBV12-3/TRBV12-4; j_gene: TRBJ2-1; d_gene: .
CDR3aa: CASSVARAGLYGYTF; CDR3nt: TGTGCCAGCAGCGTAGCTAGAGCAGGACTCTATGGCTACACCTTC; abundance: .; len: 15; v_gene: TRBV9; j_gene: TRBJ1-2; d_gene: .
CDR3aa: CATNPGRGDNEQFF; CDR3nt: TGTGCCACCAACCCAGGGAGAGGGGACAATGAGCAGTTCTTC; abundance: .; len: 14; v_gene: TRBV25-1; j_gene: TRBJ2-1; d_gene: .
CDR3aa: CASRARPRQGAREQFF; CDR3nt: TGTGCCAGTAGAGCCAGACCGAGACAGGGGGCACGTGAGCAGTTCTTC; abundance: .; len: 16; v_gene: TRBV19; j_gene: TRBJ2-1; d_gene: TRBD1
CDR3aa: CASSLPGQGRNTQYF; CDR3nt: TGTGCCAGCAGCTTGCCGGGACAGGGACGGAATACGCAGTATTTT; abundance: .; len: 15; v_gene: TRBV5-5; j_gene: TRBJ2-3; d_gene: TRBD1
CDR3aa: CASSLRGEQYF; CDR3nt: TGTGCCAGCAGTCTCAGGGGCGAGCAGTACTTC; abundance: .; len: 11; v_gene: TRBV6-5; j_gene: TRBJ2-7; d_gene: .
CDR3aa: CASSLLGTGGEKLFF; CDR3nt: TGTGCCAGCAGCTTGTTGGGTACGGGGGGTGAAAAACTGTTTTTT; abundance: .; len: 15; v_gene: TRBV5-4; j_gene: TRBJ1-4; d_gene: .
CDR3aa: CATWDRGQETQYF; CDR3nt: TGTGCCACCTGGGACAGGGGGCAAGAGACCCAGTACTTC; abundance: .; len: 13; v_gene: TRBV19; j_gene: TRBJ2-5; d_gene: TRBD1
CDR3aa: CASSNGVGREETQYF; CDR3nt: TGTGCCAGCAGTAATGGCGTGGGTAGGGAAGAGACCCAGTACTTC; abundance: .; len: 15; v_gene: TRBV2; j_gene: TRBJ2-5; d_gene: .
CDR3aa: CASTGDRGHGYTF; CDR3nt: TGTGCCAGCACCGGGGACAGGGGGCACGGCTACACCTTC; abundance: once; len: 13; v_gene: TRBV7-2; j_gene: TRBJ1-2; d_gene: TRBD1
CDR3aa: CASSLSPGLASEQFF; CDR3nt: TGTGCCAGCAGCTTAAGTCCGGGACTAGCGAGTGAGCAGTTCTTC; abundance: .; len: 15; v_gene: TRBV7-3; j_gene: TRBJ2-1; d_gene: TRBD2
CDR3aa: CASSHTSGAGHNEQFF; CDR3nt: TGTGCCAGCAGCCATACGTCAGGGGCTGGGCACAATGAGCAGTTCTTC; abundance: .; len: 16; v_gene: TRBV7-3; j_gene: TRBJ2-1; d_gene: .
CDR3aa: CAISRQGVDTEAFF; CDR3nt: TGTGCCATCAGCCGACAGGGGGTGGACACTGAAGCTTTCTTT; abundance: once; len: 14; v_gene: TRBV10-3; j_gene: TRBJ1-1; d_gene: TRBD1
CDR3aa: CASSSERGDVAFF; CDR3nt: TGTGCCAGCAGCTCTGAGCGGGGTGATGTAGCTTTCTTT; abundance: few; len: 13; v_gene: TRBV12-3/TRBV12-4; j_gene: TRBJ1-1; d_gene: .
CDR3aa: CASSQEDNRGSLGQYF; CDR3nt: TGCGCCAGCAGCCAAGAGGACAACAGGGGTTCTCTCGGGCAGTACTTC; abundance: few; len: 16; v_gene: TRBV4-1; j_gene: TRBJ2-7; d_gene: TRBD1
CDR3aa: CASSFQGLDGYTF; CDR3nt: TGTGCCAGCAGCTTCCAGGGTCTCGATGGCTACACCTTC; abundance: .; len: 13; v_gene: TRBV7-9; j_gene: TRBJ1-2; d_gene: .
CDR3aa: CASSSGQGSYEQYF; CDR3nt: TGTGCCAGCAGTTCGGGACAGGGCTCCTACGAGCAGTACTTC; abundance: .; len: 14; v_gene: TRBV27; j_gene: TRBJ2-7; d_gene: TRBD1
CDR3aa: CASSQDRARRTNNEQFF; CDR3nt: TGCGCCAGCAGCCAAGATAGAGCCAGAAGAACGAACAATGAGCAGTTCTTC; abundance: .; len: 17; v_gene: TRBV4-1; j_gene: TRBJ2-1; d_gene: .
CDR3aa: CATSDGEGARWETQYF; CDR3nt: TGTGCCACCAGTGATGGAGAGGGGGCGAGGTGGGAGACCCAGTACTTC; abundance: .; len: 16; v_gene: TRBV24-1; j_gene: TRBJ2-5; d_gene: TRBD1
CDR3aa: CASSQDLRGSAFF; CDR3nt: TGTGCCAGCAGCCAAGATTTGAGGGGAAGCGCTTTCTTT; abundance: .; len: 13; v_gene: TRBV3-1/TRBV3-2; j_gene: TRBJ1-1; d_gene: .
CDR3aa: CASSSRVNTEAFF; CDR3nt: TGTGCCAGCAGTTCAAGGGTGAACACTGAAGCTTTCTTT; abundance: once; len: 13; v_gene: TRBV12-3/TRBV12-4; j_gene: TRBJ1-1; d_gene: .
CDR3aa: CASSLLGQGYTGELFF; CDR3nt: TGTGCCAGCAGCTTGTTAGGCCAGGGATACACCGGGGAGCTGTTTTTT; abundance: .; len: 16; v_gene: TRBV5-6; j_gene: TRBJ2-2; d_gene: .
CDR3aa: CASNQGGDRESQYF; CDR3nt: TGCGCCAGCAACCAGGGCGGCGACAGGGAATCCCAGTACTTC; abundance: .; len: 14; v_gene: TRBV5-1; j_gene: TRBJ2-7; d_gene: TRBD1
CDR3aa: CASSDTYEQYF; CDR3nt: TGTGCCAGCAGTGACACCTACGAGCAGTACTTC; abundance: .; len: 11; v_gene: TRBV6-2/TRBV6-3; j_gene: TRBJ2-7; d_gene: .
CDR3aa: CASSPPVGGRTEAFF; CDR3nt: TGTGCCAGCAGTCCCCCCGTCGGGGGCCGGACTGAAGCTTTCTTT; abundance: .; len: 15; v_gene: TRBV6-5; j_gene: TRBJ1-1; d_gene: .
CDR3aa: CASSLGSGDYNEQFF; CDR3nt: TGTGCCAGCAGCTTAGGGAGCGGGGACTACAATGAGCAGTTCTTC; abundance: .; len: 15; v_gene: TRBV7-2; j_gene: TRBJ2-1; d_gene: TRBD2
CDR3aa: CASSRTVLKTSGANVLTF; CDR3nt: TGTGCCAGCAGCCGGACAGTCCTAAAGACCTCTGGGGCCAACGTCCTGACTTTC; abundance: .; len: 18; v_gene: TRBV7-2; j_gene: TRBJ2-6; d_gene: .
CDR3aa: CASSWTGVLSGANVLTF; CDR3nt: TGTGCCAGCAGCTGGACAGGGGTCCTCTCTGGGGCCAACGTCCTGACTTTC; abundance: .; len: 17; v_gene: TRBV7-2; j_gene: TRBJ2-6; d_gene: TRBD1
CDR3aa: CSASRGSYEQYF; CDR3nt: TGCAGTGCTAGTCGAGGTTCCTACGAGCAGTACTTC; abundance: few; len: 12; v_gene: TRBV20-1; j_gene: TRBJ2-7; d_gene: .